This T cell receptor beta chain was sequenced during a study of T cells in Graves' hyperthyroidism and ophthalmopathy. For the study at large: Peripheral blood specimens were obtained at initial diagnosis, prior to any treatment. Study outcomes and limitations: Among clonotypes expanded in thyroid above 0.001, most were also found in blood.

With regard to this clonotype: Its specificity is not known.

V dropped 3 bases and J dropped 12; count of bases not matched to a gene: 13. Germline CDR1 reads MNHEY; CDR2 reads SVGAGI. CDR3 length: 15 amino acids. Patients with uncontrolled infections, other autoimmune diseases, pregnancy or lactation were excluded. From approximately 9.1 ml of fresh peripheral blood, PBMCs were isolated. Amplification yielded TCR beta CDR3 regions, with RNA transcripts as the source. Initially, a first-round RT-PCR of the TCR CDR3 employed the HTBI primer set. TCRdb itself ran the multiplex PCR reads through MiXCR, one entry per CDR3 protein. This repertoire shows hundreds of thousands of distinct CDR3 sequences, more than 15% found once; its top ten account for around 17%.

V gene TRBV6-5 combines with J gene TRBJ2-1; 8 bases fit TRBD2. Sequencing used blood. This TCR derives from a woman aged 18-29 years with Graves' ophthalmopathy. CDR3 amino acids: CASSYSSPARGGQFF. CDR3 sequence (DNA): TGTGCCAGCAGTTATAGTTCCCCGGCCCGGGGGGGGCAGTTCTTC.